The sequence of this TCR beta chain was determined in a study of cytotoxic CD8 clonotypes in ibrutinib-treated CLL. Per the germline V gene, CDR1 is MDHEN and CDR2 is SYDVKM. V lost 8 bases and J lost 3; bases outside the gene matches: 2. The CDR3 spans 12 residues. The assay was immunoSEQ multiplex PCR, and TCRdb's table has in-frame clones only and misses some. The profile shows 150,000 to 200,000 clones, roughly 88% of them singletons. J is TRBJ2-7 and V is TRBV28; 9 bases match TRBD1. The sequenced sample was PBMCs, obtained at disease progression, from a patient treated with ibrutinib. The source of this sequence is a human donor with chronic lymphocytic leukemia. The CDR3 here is CASGQGFYEQYF. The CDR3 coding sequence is TGTGCCAGCGGACAGGGGTTCTACGAGCAGTACTTC.